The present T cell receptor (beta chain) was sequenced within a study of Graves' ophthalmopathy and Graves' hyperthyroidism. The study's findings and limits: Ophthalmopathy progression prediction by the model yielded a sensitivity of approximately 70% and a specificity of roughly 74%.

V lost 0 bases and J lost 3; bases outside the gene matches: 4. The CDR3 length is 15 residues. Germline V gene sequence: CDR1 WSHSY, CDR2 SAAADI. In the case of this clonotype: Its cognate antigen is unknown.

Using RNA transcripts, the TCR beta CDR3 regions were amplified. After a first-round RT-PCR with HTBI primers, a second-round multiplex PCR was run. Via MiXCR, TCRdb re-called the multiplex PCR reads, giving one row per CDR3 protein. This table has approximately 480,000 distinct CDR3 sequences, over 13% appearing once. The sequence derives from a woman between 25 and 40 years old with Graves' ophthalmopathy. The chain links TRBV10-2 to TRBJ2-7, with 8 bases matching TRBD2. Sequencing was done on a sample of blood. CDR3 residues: CASSESSGKVYEQYF. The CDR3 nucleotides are TGCGCCAGCAGTGAGTCTAGCGGGAAGGTCTACGAGCAGTACTTC.